One and the same sample provided the 28 T cell receptor beta chains below, sequenced in a study of T cell responses to AZD1222 COVID-19 vaccine. TCRdb's copy holds only in-frame clones and misses some; the assay was immunoSEQ multiplex PCR. The table has approximately 210,000 clones, 90% to 95% seen once. The sample in question was peripheral blood, obtained 28 days after the second AZD1222 dose. The receptors were gathered from an adult who received the AZD1222 COVID-19 vaccine.

The chain carries TRBV7-9 and TRBJ1-1; no firm D call. Per the germline V gene, CDR1 is SEHNR and CDR2 is FQNEAQ (reference sequence). There are 13 residues in the CDR3. Trimming pared 6 bases from V and 2 bases from J, leaving 10 bases between. The CDR3 is CASSYRENTEAFF. The CDR3 coding sequence is TGTGCCAGCAGTTACAGAGAAAACACTGAAGCTTTCTTT.

The rearrangement joins TRBV28 to TRBJ2-7, with 11 bases fitting TRBD2. Germline V gives CDR1 MDHEN, CDR2 SYDVKM. V dropped 4 bases and J dropped 4; count of bases not matched to a gene: 6. The CDR3 totals 15 residues. The CDR3 here is CASSWRLAGGYEQYF. As DNA, the CDR3 is TGTGCCAGCAGTTGGCGTCTAGCGGGAGGTTACGAGCAGTACTTC.

V gene TRBV11-3 combines with J gene TRBJ2-7; 7 bases match TRBD2. CDR3 size: 14 residues. V lost 1 base and J lost 3; bases outside the gene matches: 3. Germline CDR1 reads SGHNT; CDR2 reads YENEEA. The CDR3 here is CASSLGTRFYEQYF. CDR3 coding DNA: TGTGCCAGCAGCTTAGGGACTAGATTCTACGAGCAGTACTTC.

The chain combines TRBV19 with TRBJ2-1, with 9 bases aligning to TRBD2. V gave up 4 bases and J gave up 8 bases; unmatched junction bases: 15. Germline V gene data show CDR1 as LNHDA and CDR2 as SQIVND (reference sequence). The length of the CDR3 is 17 residues. The CDR3 loop is CASSRVGGTSKFDEQFF. CDR3 sequence (DNA): TGTGCCAGTAGTAGAGTCGGCGGGACTAGCAAGTTCGATGAGCAGTTCTTC.

As concerns this clone: This sample also contains other DNA sequences that code for the same CDR3. This sequence joins TRBV11-2 and TRBJ2-5; D remains ambiguous. The germline V and J ends were trimmed by 1 base and 4 bases, with 7 bases remaining between them. The CDR3 spans 13 residues. CDR1 SGHAT and CDR2 FQNNGV come from the germline V gene. Here the CDR3 DNA reads TGTGCCAGCAGCTTAGGTCTAGGAGAGACCCAGTACTTC. It translates to CASSLGLGETQYF. Full variable domain (outside the CDR3, taken from reference TRBV11-2 and TRBJ2-5): EAGVAQSPRYKIIEKRQSVAFWCNPISGHATLYWYQQILGQGPKLLIQFQNNGVVDDSQLPKDRFSAERLKGVDSTLKIQPAKLEDSAVYLCASSLGLGETQYFGPGTRLLVL.

This clone was recorded once. This chain uses TRBV6-2 or TRBV6-3 with TRBJ2-7; perhaps TRBD1 as D (6 bases). Per the germline V gene, CDR1 is MNHEY and CDR2 is SVGEGT. The CDR3 is 12 residues long. V was clipped by 5 bases and J by 2 bases, with 7 bases between them. The CDR3 is CASSGQTYEQYF. In DNA form, the CDR3 reads TGTGCCAGCAGTGGACAGACCTACGAGCAGTACTTC.

The genes are TRBV7-3 and TRBJ2-6; D is unclear. Germline V gives CDR1 SGHTA, CDR2 FQGTGA. V was trimmed by 5 bases and J by 4 bases, leaving 12 bases between them. The CDR3 has 15 residues. The CDR3 DNA sequence: TGTGCCAGCAGCCAAGGACCGGACGGGGCCAACGTCCTGACTTTC. This sequence encodes CASSQGPDGANVLTF.

The genes are TRBV4-1 and TRBJ2-3; unclear D gene. Germline CDR1 and CDR2: MGHRA and YSYEKL. CDR3 length: 17 residues. The V gene lost 0 bases and the J gene lost 2 bases, with 15 bases spanning the gap. The CDR3 protein is CASSQDSQSWVTDTQYF. Here the CDR3 DNA reads TGCGCCAGCAGCCAAGATAGCCAATCATGGGTCACAGATACGCAGTATTTT.

The chain is built from TRBV28 and TRBJ1-2; D possibly corresponds to TRBD1 (6 bases). CDR3 length equals 16 residues. V was cut by 6 bases and J by 2 bases, with 19 bases left in between. The germline CDR1 and CDR2 sequences are MDHEN and SYDVKM. The CDR3 spells CASSPGGVGQNYGYTF. The DNA of the CDR3 is TGTGCCAGCAGCCCCGGTGGGGTTGGACAGAACTATGGCTACACCTTC.

This rearrangement joins TRBV18 to TRBJ1-2; D ambiguous. The germline CDR1 and CDR2 sequences are KGHSH and LQKENI. The ends were cut back, 0 bases at V and 0 bases at J, with 8 bases in the middle. The CDR3 has 15 residues. The CDR3 nucleotides read TGTGCCAGCTCACCACCCGCCACAGCTAACTATGGCTACACCTTC. It codes for CASSPPATANYGYTF.

The V gene is TRBV6-1, the J gene TRBJ1-5; D remains ambiguous. The germline CDR1 and CDR2 sequences are MNHNS and SASEGT. The V end lost 3 bases, the J end lost 5 bases, and 14 bases lay between the germline ends. The CDR3 covers 15 residues. CDR3 loop: CASSDVLGSHQPQHF. The CDR3 DNA is TGTGCCAGCAGTGACGTTCTGGGATCCCATCAGCCCCAGCATTTT.

This chain joins TRBV5-1 and TRBJ1-3; tentative D call: TRBD1 (6 bases). The CDR3 contains 17 residues. The germline gives CDR1 SGHRS, CDR2 YFSETQ. The V end lost 4 bases, the J end lost 2 bases, and 19 bases lay between the germline ends. The CDR3 sequence is CASSPGQIGPTGNTIYF. For the CDR3, the DNA is TGCGCCAGCAGCCCTGGACAGATTGGTCCCACTGGAAACACCATATATTTT.

This chain links TRBV30 with TRBJ1-1, with D perhaps matching TRBD1 (6 bases). Germline CDR1 GTSNPN, CDR2 SVGIG (reference sequence). Trimming removed 2 bases at V and 11 bases at J, with 12 bases between. The CDR3 has 11 residues. CDR3 bases: TGTGCCTGGAGTCCCGGGGGGCGCGCTTTCTTT. This translates into CAWSPGGRAFF. The whole variable domain, filled in from reference TRBV30 and TRBJ1-1, reads SQTIHQWPATLVQPVGSPLSLECTVEGTSNPNLYWYRQAAGRGLQLLFYSVGIGQISSEVPQNLSASRPQDRQFILSSKKLLLSDSGFYLCAWSPGGRAFFGQGTRLTVV.

This chain joins TRBV4-2 and TRBJ2-3; 7 nucleotides align to TRBD2. Germline V lookup: CDR1 LGHNA, CDR2 YNFKEQ. The CDR3 consists of 17 residues. V shed 3 bases, J shed 1 base, and the junction held 10 bases outside the gene matches. CDR3 bases: TGTGCCAGCAGCCACCCCCGGGCGGGAGAAGGCACAGATACGCAGTATTTT. Translating it yields CASSHPRAGEGTDTQYF.

This clone was counted a single time. The genes are TRBV11-2 and TRBJ2-5, with D possibly being TRBD2 (5 bases). The germline CDR1 and CDR2 sequences are SGHAT and FQNNGV. The CDR3 has 16 residues. The V end was cut by 0 bases, the J end by 5 bases, with 16 bases between. As DNA, the CDR3 is TGTGCCAGCAGCTTAGATCGTTCGGGGTCGGGGGAGACCCAGTACTTC. Its translation is CASSLDRSGSGETQYF.

The chain carries TRBV5-1 and TRBJ2-6; D is ambiguous. Germline loops: CDR1 SGHRS, CDR2 YFSETQ. This CDR3 has 18 residues. With 4 bases removed from V and 0 bases from J, the gap between germline ends came to 17 bases. CDR3 DNA: TGCGCCAGCAGCCCAAAAGGGTCGGCATCCTCTGGGGCCAACGTCCTGACTTTC. It yields the protein CASSPKGSASSGANVLTF.

The rearrangement uses TRBV3-1 (or the pseudogene TRBV3-2) and TRBJ1-3; D is unresolved. With 4 bases removed from V and 1 base from J, the gap between germline ends came to 8 bases. The CDR3 totals 14 residues. CDR1 is LGHDT and CDR2 is YNNKEL in the germline V gene (reference sequence). The CDR3 here is CASSPRSSGNTIYF. Written as DNA, the CDR3 is TGTGCCAGCAGCCCAAGAAGTTCTGGAAACACCATATATTTT.

The chain carries TRBV9 and TRBJ1-2, with 7 bases aligning to TRBD1. Germline CDR1 SGDLS, CDR2 YYNGEE. V lost 0 bases and J lost 6; bases outside the gene matches: 5. The CDR3 totals 14 residues. This chain's CDR3 is CASSVGGGGDGYTF. The CDR3 nucleotides read TGTGCCAGCAGCGTAGGAGGAGGGGGCGATGGCTACACCTTC.

The J gene is TRBJ1-5, the V gene TRBV5-1; 8 bases line up with TRBD1. V dropped 7 bases and J dropped 5; count of bases not matched to a gene: 8. The CDR3 runs 14 residues. CDR1 is SGHRS and CDR2 is YFSETQ in the germline V gene. The CDR3 loop is CASRPGTGDQPQHF. The CDR3 region has the DNA TGCGCCAGCCGCCCCGGGACAGGAGATCAGCCCCAGCATTTT. The entire variable domain, with the rest obtained from reference TRBV5-1 and TRBJ1-5, is as follows: KAGVTQTPRYLIKTRGQQVTLSCSPISGHRSVSWYQQTPGQGLQFLFEYFSETQRNKGNFPGRFSGRQFSNSRSEMNVSTLELGDSALYLCASRPGTGDQPQHFGDGTRLSIL.

The chain has TRBV18 and TRBJ2-3; 7 bases match TRBD1. The V segment lost 3 bases and the J segment 2 bases; nucleotides outside the gene matches: 2. Germline CDR1 reads KGHSH; CDR2 reads LQKENI. The CDR3 loop spans 14 amino acids. CDR3 protein: CASSPGTVTDTQYF. Written as DNA, the CDR3 is TGTGCCAGCTCACCCGGGACAGTCACAGATACGCAGTATTTT.

J is TRBJ2-1 and V is TRBV7-3, with D tentatively TRBD1 (6 bases). Trimming took off 2 bases at V and 2 bases at J, with 13 bases between the two ends. This CDR3 is built from 16 residues. Germline CDR1 reads SGHTA; CDR2 reads FQGTGA. The CDR3 coding sequence is TGTGCCAGCAGCTTAGAAGCAGGGGCCACCTACAATGAGCAGTTCTTC. Protein sequence: CASSLEAGATYNEQFF.

This rearrangement joins TRBV28 to TRBJ1-2; D ambiguous. Germline V gene sequence: CDR1 MDHEN, CDR2 SYDVKM. This CDR3 region has 11 residues. The V end was cut by 6 bases, the J end by 4 bases, with 6 bases between. CDR3 DNA sequence: TGTGCCAGCAGGGCCCCCTATGGCTACACCTTC. It is translated as CASRAPYGYTF.

The chain uses TRBV7-8 and TRBJ2-6, with 10 bases identical to TRBD1. Losses at the gene ends were 7 bases for V and 2 bases for J; bases not matched to a gene: 8. Germline CDR1 is SGHVS and CDR2 is FQNEAQ. The CDR3 runs to 17 residues. CDR3 DNA: TGTGCCAGCACCCGACAGGGGGCGGTAACTGGGGCCAACGTCCTGACTTTC. Amino acid sequence: CASTRQGAVTGANVLTF.

V gene TRBV28 combines with J gene TRBJ1-1; no reliable D call. Germline values: CDR1 MDHEN, CDR2 SYDVKM. This CDR3 contains 18 residues. V was cut by 5 bases and J by 0 bases, with 22 bases left in between. The CDR3 region has the DNA TGTGCCAGCAGTGAGGTCCCCTGGGGAGAAGGAATGAACACTGAAGCTTTCTTT. The encoded protein is CASSEVPWGEGMNTEAFF.

The V gene is TRBV6-5, the J gene TRBJ1-2; 10 nucleotides agree with TRBD1. CDR1 is MNHEY, CDR2 SVGAGI, per germline. Trimming cost V 8 bases and J 6 bases; bases outside gene matches: 9. The CDR3 length is 14 residues. The CDR3 spells CASRARDRGDGYTF. The CDR3 nucleotides are TGTGCCAGCCGCGCGCGGGACAGGGGTGATGGCTACACCTTC.

The chain uses TRBV9 and TRBJ2-7; 8 nucleotides match TRBD1. J gave up 5 bases and V 4 bases, and 5 bases lay outside the gene matches. The CDR3 totals 13 residues. The germline CDR1 and CDR2 sequences are SGDLS and YYNGEE. CDR3: CASSSWTGNEQYF. DNA of the CDR3: TGTGCCAGCAGCTCCTGGACAGGGAACGAGCAGTACTTC.

This clone was detected only once. The chain employs TRBV5-6 and TRBJ2-5; D is possibly TRBD2 (5 bases). This CDR3 has 14 residues. Germline V lookup: CDR1 SGHDT, CDR2 YYEEEE. Trimming stripped 0 bases from V and 5 bases from J, with 11 bases between. The CDR3 spells CASSLVGRRETQYF. In nucleotides, the CDR3 is TGTGCCAGCAGCTTGGTGGGCAGGAGGGAGACCCAGTACTTC. The whole variable domain, remainder taken from reference TRBV5-6 and TRBJ2-5, is DAGVTQSPTHLIKTRGQQVTLRCSPKSGHDTVSWYQQALGQGPQFIFQYYEEEERQRGNFPDRFSGHQFPNYSSELNVNALLLGDSALYLCASSLVGRRETQYFGPGTRLLVL.

The chain is built from TRBV6-5 and TRBJ2-7; 8 bases agree with TRBD1. This CDR3 has 13 residues. CDR1 and CDR2 (germline): MNHEY, SVGAGI. The V gene end was trimmed by 6 bases and the J gene end by 2 bases; junction bases not matched to a gene: 3. The CDR3 is CASRGTGTYEQYF. The DNA for the CDR3 is TGTGCCAGCAGGGGGACAGGAACCTACGAGCAGTACTTC.